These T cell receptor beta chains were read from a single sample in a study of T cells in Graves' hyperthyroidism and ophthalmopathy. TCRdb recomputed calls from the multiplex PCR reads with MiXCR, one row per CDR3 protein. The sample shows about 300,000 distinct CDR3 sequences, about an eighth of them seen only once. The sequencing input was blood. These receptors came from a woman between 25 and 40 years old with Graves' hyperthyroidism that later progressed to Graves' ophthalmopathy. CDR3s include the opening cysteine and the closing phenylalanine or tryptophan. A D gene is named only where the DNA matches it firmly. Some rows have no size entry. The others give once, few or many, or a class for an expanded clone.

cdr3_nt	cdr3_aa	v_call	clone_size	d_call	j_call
TGTGCCATCAGCTCCACAGGGAAGGGGTCTGGAAACACCATATATTTT	CAISSTGKGSGNTIYF	TRBV10-3	many	.	TRBJ1-3
TGCAGCGTCGGAGGTCCTAGCGGGATGTACCATGAGCAGTTCTTC	CSVGGPSGMYHEQFF	TRBV29-1	many	TRBD2	TRBJ2-1
TGCGCCAGCAGCCCCTGGGACAGGGTAATAGTGACTGAAGCTTTCTTT	CASSPWDRVIVTEAFF	TRBV4-1	.	TRBD1	TRBJ1-1
TGTGCCAGCAGCCCGCAGGGAAATGAAAAACTGTTTTTT	CASSPQGNEKLFF	TRBV7-9	many	.	TRBJ1-4
TGCAGTGCTGAGACGGACAGGGGGAAAAAGACCCAGTACTTC	CSAETDRGKKTQYF	TRBV20-1	many	TRBD1	TRBJ2-5
TGTGCCAGCAGTTACTCCCCGGGGACAGGGTACTCTGGGGCCAACGTCCTGACTTTC	CASSYSPGTGYSGANVLTF	TRBV6-5	many	TRBD1	TRBJ2-6
TGTGCCAGCAGTTACTCCGAGGGCTTTACCCCATGGAGACTAGCGGACACGAACACCGGGGAGCTGTTTTTT	CASSYSEGFTPWRLADTNTGELFF	TRBV6-5	many	TRBD2	TRBJ2-2
TGTGCCAGTAGTCCGGCAGGGACGAACACCGGGGAGCTGTTTTTT	CASSPAGTNTGELFF	TRBV19	few	.	TRBJ2-2
TGTGCCAGCAGCCTCCTATATAATGAGCAGTTCTTC	CASSLLYNEQFF	TRBV7-8	many	.	TRBJ2-1
TGTGCCAGCAGCTTCGGCGGAGAGACCCAGTACTTC	CASSFGGETQYF	TRBV7-8	many	.	TRBJ2-5
TGTGCCAGCAGCTCCAGCCTAGCGGGAGGGTACGAGCAGTACTTC	CASSSSLAGGYEQYF	TRBV6-1	many	TRBD2	TRBJ2-7
TGTGCCAGCGGTGATCTAGGGCAGTACTTC	CASGDLGQYF	TRBV9	few	.	TRBJ2-7
TGTGCCAGCAGCTTAGCGGGCGTTGGAGCGGGTGGGAAATGGCAGTATTTT	CASSLAGVGAGGKWQYF	TRBV11-2	many	.	TRBJ2-3
TGCAGTCGGTCTTCCTCCTACAATGAGCAGTTCTTC	CSRSSSYNEQFF	TRBV20-1	many	.	TRBJ2-1
TGTGCCAGCAGATCCCCAGGGACTAGCGGGAGGCGGGAGGAGACCCAGTACTTC	CASRSPGTSGRREETQYF	TRBV6-1	many	TRBD2	TRBJ2-5
TGTGCCAGCAGCTCCACCGGGCCACGTTTCGATGAGCAGTTCTTC	CASSSTGPRFDEQFF	TRBV7-3	many	.	TRBJ2-1
TGTGCCAGCAGTCCCGACACCTACGAGCAGTACTTC	CASSPDTYEQYF	TRBV6-2/TRBV6-3	many	.	TRBJ2-7
TGCGCCAGCAGCCCGGCGGACAGTGGGTCCTACGAGCAGTACTTC	CASSPADSGSYEQYF	TRBV4-1	.	.	TRBJ2-7
TGTGCCAGCAGCCACCCGCGAGACAGGGGACCCACTGAAGCTTTCTTT	CASSHPRDRGPTEAFF	TRBV7-9	many	TRBD1	TRBJ1-1
TGTGCCAGTTCTAGCGGGAGGGCCGTCAATGAGCAGTTCTTC	CASSSGRAVNEQFF	TRBV19	many	TRBD2	TRBJ2-1
TGCGCCAGCAGCAATTTAGCAGGGGATATGACCGGGGAGCTGTTTTTT	CASSNLAGDMTGELFF	TRBV4-1	.	.	TRBJ2-2
TGTGCCAGCAGTAGGACTAGCGGGAGGACTAGGAATGAGCAGTTCTTC	CASSRTSGRTRNEQFF	TRBV27	many	TRBD2	TRBJ2-1